This T cell receptor (beta chain) is drawn from a study of Graves' ophthalmopathy and Graves' hyperthyroidism. Findings and caveats of the study: In predicting ophthalmopathy progression, the model reached 70.59% sensitivity and about 73% specificity.

Other autoimmune disease, uncontrolled infection, pregnancy and lactation led to exclusion. This CDR3 comprises 17 residues. Trimming cost V 11 bases and J 0 bases; bases outside gene matches: 12. CDR1 and CDR2 from the germline V gene are SNHLY and FYNNEI. The sequenced template was RNA, covering the TCR beta CDR3 region. HTBI primers were employed in first-round RT-PCR, then a second-round multiplex PCR followed. One entry per CDR3 protein, called by TCRdb with MiXCR from the multiplex PCR reads. This sample has about 400,000 distinct CDR3 sequences; under 25% occur once, and the top ten carry 3%. There are many counts of this clonotype. Its matching antigen is unknown.

This chain links TRBV2 with TRBJ2-4, with 11 bases fitting TRBD2. Sequenced: peripheral blood. This TCR was recovered from a woman between 18 and 29 years old with stable Graves' hyperthyroidism. Written as DNA, the CDR3 is TGTGCCGGTAGTAGCGGGAGGGCGTACTCAGCCAAAAACATTCAGTACTTC. It translates to CAGSSGRAYSAKNIQYF.